The present entry profiles one TCR beta chain with its context. Unique molecular identifiers were carried by the TCR beta cDNA libraries. MiXCR, applied by TCRdb to the PCR reads, yields one record per CDR3 protein. The sample consists of under 200,000 distinct CDR3 sequences, 35% to 40% of them appearing once. This record belongs to a study of post-analysis software for immune sequencing data. V gave up 3 bases and J gave up 6 bases; unmatched junction bases: 3. CDR3 length equals 14 residues. The chain carries TRBV12-3 or TRBV12-4 and TRBJ1-5; 9 bases fit TRBD1. This clonotype was obtained from a girl aged 10 to 17 with multiple sclerosis. Material: blood, obtained after autologous hematopoietic stem cell transplantation. The CDR3 DNA reads as TGTGCCAGCAGTTTGGGACAGGGATTTCAGCCCCAGCATTTT. Translating it yields CASSLGQGFQPQHF.